What follows are 26 T cell receptor beta chains derived from one specimen sequenced in a study of T cells in Graves' hyperthyroidism and ophthalmopathy. The source material, RNA transcripts, was used to amplify TCR beta CDR3 regions. First-round RT-PCR of the TCR CDR3 relied on the HTBI primer set. One entry per CDR3 protein, called by TCRdb with MiXCR from the multiplex PCR reads. The sample yields about 380,000 distinct CDR3 sequences, around 13% seen once. Sequenced: blood. These receptors all stem from a woman in her twenties or thirties with Graves' ophthalmopathy.

The CDR3 nucleotides read TGCAGTGGCGAGGGACAATACACCGGGGAGCTGTTTTTT. The encoded protein is CSGEGQYTGELFF. This chain connects TRBV20-1 to TRBJ2-2; a possible D gene is TRBD1 (6 bases). V was shortened by 7 bases and J by 3 bases, with 12 bases between the two germline ends. Germline V lookup: CDR1 DFQATT, CDR2 SNEGSKA (reference sequence). This CDR3 has 13 amino acids.

This clonotype was observed many times. V and J are TRBV7-3 and TRBJ2-3, with D possibly being TRBD2 (6 bases). The germline V gene has CDR1 SGHTA and CDR2 FQGTGA. V was trimmed by 4 bases and J by 4 bases, leaving 21 bases between them. This CDR3 spans 17 amino acids. CDR3 coding DNA: TGTGCCAGCAGCTGGAGGGCGTCTATGGGAAGGCCAGATACGCAGTATTTT. This gives the protein CASSWRASMGRPDTQYF.

This clonotype has just a few counts. CDR3 amino acids: CASSVDSHSSYEQYF. CDR3 DNA: TGTGCCAGCAGCGTCGACAGTCATAGCTCCTACGAGCAGTACTTC. The V gene is TRBV9, the J gene TRBJ2-7, with a weak D call TRBD1 (5 bases). Trimming took off 2 bases at V and 0 bases at J, with 12 bases between the two ends. Germline values: CDR1 SGDLS, CDR2 YYNGEE. The CDR3 runs 15 residues. The full variable domain, in which reference TRBV9 and TRBJ2-7 provide the parts outside the CDR3, is DSGVTQTPKHLITATGQRVTLRCSPRSGDLSVYWYQQSLDQGLQFLIQYYNGEERAKGNILERFSAQQFPDLHSELNLSSLELGDSALYFCASSVDSHSSYEQYFGPGTRLTVT.

This clonotype was seen ten or more times. In DNA, the CDR3 is TGTGCCAGCTCACCACCGGGGGATAACTATGGCTACACCTTC. Its protein product is CASSPPGDNYGYTF. The V and J genes are TRBV18 and TRBJ1-2, with a weak D call TRBD1 (5 bases). From germline, CDR1 is KGHSH and CDR2 LQKENI. The CDR3 covers 14 residues. Trimming cost V 0 bases and J 1 base, with 6 bases left between them.

This clonotype was observed many times. The chain joins TRBV28 to TRBJ2-1; D is undetermined. The CDR3 is made up of 15 amino acids. Between the trimmed V and J ends, which lost 10 bases and 9 bases, there was a span of 25 bases. Germline lookup yields CDR1 MDHEN and CDR2 SYDVKM. As DNA, the CDR3 is TGTGCCACCTCCCCCTCCGGGCTTCGAACATTTGAGCAGTTCTTC. Translating gives CATSPSGLRTFEQFF.

As concerns this clonotype: A much larger clone is a single base away; this may be a read error. The J gene is TRBJ2-7, the V gene TRBV20-1; 11 bases match TRBD2. The CDR3 is 15 amino acids. V lost 2 bases and J lost 9; bases outside the gene matches: 12. Germline V gives CDR1 DFQATT, CDR2 SNEGSKA (reference sequence). In DNA form, the CDR3 reads TGCAGTGCTAGAACGGGACTAGCGGAGTCCTACAGGCAGTACTTC. It translates to CSARTGLAESYRQYF.

This clonotype occurred many times. The rearrangement uses TRBV7-6 and TRBJ2-5; 10 nucleotides line up with TRBD2. Germline V lookup: CDR1 SGHVS, CDR2 FNYEAQ. Unmatched junction bases numbered 7, after V lost 3 bases and J lost 3 bases. This CDR3 spans 16 amino acids. CDR3 loop: CASSFSSSGGEETQYF. CDR3 in DNA: TGTGCCAGCAGCTTCTCCTCTAGCGGGGGAGAAGAGACCCAGTACTTC.

This clonotype was seen repeatedly, ten times or more. The genes are TRBV30 and TRBJ2-1, with 7 bases matching TRBD2. CDR1 and CDR2 from the germline V gene are GTSNPN and SVGIG (reference sequence). The CDR3 is 11 amino acids. The V and J ends lost 6 bases and 14 bases, in that order; junction bases with no gene match: 10. The CDR3 here is CACRRGGYKFF. The CDR3 DNA is TGTGCCTGCCGAAGGGGAGGGTATAAGTTCTTC.

This clonotype was observed at least ten times. The V call is TRBV3-1, the J call TRBJ1-1; tentative D call: TRBD1 (5 bases). The CDR3 runs 16 residues. Trimming took off 1 base at V and 6 bases at J, with 18 bases between the two ends. The germline V gene has CDR1 LGHDT and CDR2 YNNKEL (reference sequence). The DNA of the CDR3 is TGTGCCAGCAGCCAAGCAGGGCAATTTGAATTCCCTGAAGCTTTCTTT. Translating it yields CASSQAGQFEFPEAFF. The variable domain in full, with the rest retrieved from reference TRBV3-1 and TRBJ1-1, is DTAVSQTPKYLVTQMGNDKSIKCEQNLGHDTMYWYKQDSKKFLKIMFSYNNKELIINETVPNRFSPKSPDKAHLNLHINSLELGDSAVYFCASSQAGQFEFPEAFFGQGTRLTVV.

In this sample, this clonotype turned up a few times. The rearrangement uses TRBV7-2 and TRBJ1-5, with TRBD1 as a possible D gene (5 bases). Trimming cost V 3 bases and J 6 bases, with 24 bases left between them. CDR1 and CDR2 (germline): SGHTA, FQGNSA. The CDR3 sequence is 18 residues long. The CDR3 DNA reads as TGTGCCAGCAGCTTGTGGCCGATGGGACTAGATGAGTCTCAGCCCCAGCATTTT. This gives the protein CASSLWPMGLDESQPQHF.

The rearrangement links TRBV5-5 to TRBJ2-1, with 7 nucleotides matching TRBD1. The CDR3 runs to 14 residues. Germline trimming cut 0 bases from V and 5 bases from J; bases unmatched to any gene: 2. Germline CDR1 reads SGHKS; CDR2 reads YYEKEE (reference sequence). The CDR3 bases are TGTGCCAGCAGCTTGGCCGGGACAGACAATGAGCAGTTCTTC. This codes for CASSLAGTDNEQFF.

The table lists this clonotype with many counts. The CDR3 DNA sequence: TGTGCCAGCAGCCGGACCCCCCAGGGGTACACTGAAGCTTTCTTT. Amino acid sequence: CASSRTPQGYTEAFF. The chain carries TRBV7-2 and TRBJ1-1; D perhaps matches TRBD1 (6 bases). V gave up 5 bases and J gave up 3 bases, with 16 bases separating them. The CDR3 totals 15 residues. Germline assignment: CDR1 SGHTA and CDR2 FQGNSA.

The chain is built from TRBV7-9 and TRBJ2-5; TRBD2 agrees at 9 bases. Trimming removed 5 bases from V and 5 bases from J; junction bases left unmatched: 6. CDR3 size: 14 residues. Germline-derived CDR1 and CDR2 are SEHNR and FQNEAQ (reference sequence). The DNA for the CDR3 is TGTGCCAGCAGCCGGACTAGCGTCAGTGAGACCCAGTACTTC. Its protein product is CASSRTSVSETQYF.

Remarks on this clonotype: One end of the junction is discordant with germline, which a read error may explain. The chain is built from TRBV11-1 and TRBJ2-7; D perhaps matches TRBD2 (5 bases). The CDR3 runs to 14 residues. Germline V CDR1 and CDR2: SGHAT, FQDESV (reference sequence). CDR3 in DNA: TGTGCCAGCAGCTTTGCCGGCGGGTCCTACCAGCAGTACTTC. Encoded protein: CASSFAGGSYQQYF.

The genes are TRBV6-4 and TRBJ1-1; 10 nucleotides line up with TRBD1. The V segment lost 6 bases and the J segment 7 bases; nucleotides outside the gene matches: 11. CDR3 length: 15 amino acids. Per germline, CDR1 MRHNA and CDR2 SNTAGT. CDR3 residues: CASSPGQGRLGEAFF. CDR3 sequence (DNA): TGTGCCAGCAGCCCGGGACAGGGGCGATTAGGTGAAGCTTTCTTT.

This clonotype was recorded a few times. This sequence may be a read error, since a much larger clone differs from it by one base. The CDR3 carries no conserved terminal phenylalanine or tryptophan, so it likely arises from a read error. The gene calls are TRBV28 and TRBJ1-5, with unresolved D. This CDR3 spans 13 amino acids. Germline lookup yields CDR1 MDHEN and CDR2 SYDVKM. Trimming took 2 bases from V and 7 from J, leaving 9 bases between them. Written as DNA, the CDR3 is TGTGCCAGCAGTTTAAAACCCTCCCAGCCCCAGCATCTT. As protein: CASSLKPSQPQHL.

This clonotype has only one observation. This sequence joins TRBV6-1 and TRBJ1-5; 9 bases are a match to TRBD1. The CDR3 is made up of 15 amino acids. V trimming: 5 bases; J trimming: 5 bases; junction bases outside the gene matches: 7. The germline V gene encodes CDR1 MNHNS and CDR2 SASEGT. CDR3 amino acids: CASSPWTGVDQPQHF. Written as DNA, the CDR3 is TGTGCCAGCAGTCCCTGGACAGGGGTTGATCAGCCCCAGCATTTT.

This clonotype was seen repeatedly, ten times or more. The J gene is TRBJ2-7, the V gene TRBV28; 8 nucleotides agree with TRBD1. This CDR3 is built from 15 residues. CDR1 and CDR2 (germline): MDHEN, SYDVKM. After removal of 4 bases from V and 2 bases from J, the junction contained 7 bases not matched to a gene. In DNA, the CDR3 is TGTGCCAGCAGTTCATGGACAGGGTCGACCTACGAGCAGTACTTC. Its protein is CASSSWTGSTYEQYF.

This clonotype was observed many times. CDR3 loop: CAISVRGLGEAFF. DNA of the CDR3: TGTGCCATCAGCGTACGAGGGCTCGGTGAAGCTTTCTTT. V and J are TRBV10-3 and TRBJ1-1; no clear D gene. The ends were cut back, 6 bases at V and 7 bases at J, with 15 bases in the middle. This CDR3 region has 13 residues. The germline CDR1 and CDR2 sequences are ENHRY and SYGVKD.

V and J are TRBV29-1 and TRBJ2-7; TRBD2 agrees at 10 bases. This CDR3 is built from 13 residues. The V and J ends lost 6 bases and 4 bases, in that order; junction bases with no gene match: 6. Germline V gene data show CDR1 as SQVTM and CDR2 as ANQGSEA. The CDR3, as DNA: TGCAGCGTCCAGCCTAGCGGGGGTTACGAGCAGTACTTC. Encoded protein: CSVQPSGGYEQYF.

This chain connects TRBV7-3 to TRBJ2-2; tentatively, D is TRBD1 or TRBD2 (6 bases each). Germline V gene lookup returns CDR1 SGHTA and CDR2 FQGTGA. The V gene lost 10 bases and the J gene lost 6 bases, with 39 bases spanning the gap. This CDR3 comprises 21 residues. DNA of the CDR3: TGTGCCAACGCTATTGGGGGGCTACAAACCCAAGATAGCGGAGACGCCGGGGAGCTGTTTTTT. Its protein is CANAIGGLQTQDSGDAGELFF.

This clonotype was observed at least ten times. The chain links TRBV5-1 to TRBJ1-1, with 7 bases identical to TRBD1. Germline assignment: CDR1 SGHRS and CDR2 YFSETQ. The V gene end was trimmed by 0 bases and the J gene end by 8 bases; junction bases not matched to a gene: 7. The CDR3 is made up of 14 amino acids. As DNA, the CDR3 is TGCGCCAGCAGCTTGGATCCAGGGGGTGGCGAAGCTTTCTTT. Its translation: CASSLDPGGGEAFF.

V usage is TRBV10-2 and J usage is TRBJ1-5; a weak D match, TRBD1 (5 bases). V was cut by 1 base and J by 4 bases, with 17 bases left in between. Germline CDR1 reads WSHSY; CDR2 reads SAAADI. The CDR3 is made up of 17 amino acids. CDR3 in amino acids: CASSEWAGEGRNQPQHF. The CDR3, as DNA: TGCGCCAGCAGTGAGTGGGCGGGGGAGGGTCGAAATCAGCCCCAGCATTTT.

This clonotype occurred many times. The gene calls are TRBV29-1 and TRBJ2-3; TRBD2 matches at 7 bases. After removal of 6 bases from V and 2 bases from J, the junction contained 11 bases not matched to a gene. The CDR3 contains 15 residues. Germline lookup yields CDR1 SQVTM and CDR2 ANQGSEA. CDR3 coding DNA: TGCAGCGTCCCTAACCCGCGGGAGCTCACAGATACGCAGTATTTT. Protein: CSVPNPRELTDTQYF.

This clonotype appeared a few times. This CDR3 reads CASSPGQRNTIYF. CDR3 nucleotide sequence: TGTGCCAGCAGCCCGGGACAGCGAAACACCATATATTTT. This chain uses TRBV6-1 with TRBJ1-3, with TRBD1 matching 7 bases. Germline CDR1 and CDR2: MNHNS and SASEGT. The CDR3 length is 13 residues. V lost 6 bases to trimming and J lost 5 bases; unmatched junction nucleotides: 4.

This clonotype appeared many times. The J gene is TRBJ2-7, the V gene TRBV28, with 8 bases aligning to TRBD1. Germline CDR1 is MDHEN and CDR2 is SYDVKM. J gave up 3 bases and V 5 bases, and 3 bases lay outside the gene matches. CDR3 size: 13 residues. The DNA of the CDR3 is TGTGCCAGCAGTCCAGGGGGCCGCTACGAGCAGTACTTC. This sequence encodes CASSPGGRYEQYF.